This T cell receptor beta chain appears in the sequencing data of a study of T cells in Graves' hyperthyroidism and ophthalmopathy. The study included ophthalmopathy patients with Clinical Activity Score at least 3, NOSPECS grade at least 4 and duration under 3 months. Diagnosis relied on clinical symptoms, serum thyroxine and TRAb, thyroid ultrasound and orbital computed tomography. PBMCs were obtained from about 9.9 ml fresh peripheral blood. There are 17 residues in the CDR3. V shed 1 base and J 2 bases; nucleotides not matched to a gene: 7. Germline-derived CDR1 and CDR2 are MNHGY and SVAAGI. RNA transcripts gave rise to amplified TCR beta CDR3 regions. Initially, a first-round RT-PCR of the TCR CDR3 employed the HTBI primer set. TCRdb reanalysed the multiplex PCR reads using MiXCR and keeps one entry per CDR3 protein. The sample has around 500,000 distinct CDR3 sequences, about 16% seen once.

The source of this sequence is a woman younger than 45 with Graves' ophthalmopathy. Sequenced input: blood. This rearrangement joins TRBV6-9 to TRBJ2-5, with 10 bases that match TRBD1. This chain's CDR3 is CASSYYLGQGIQETQYF. CDR3 in DNA: TGTGCCAGCAGTTATTATCTGGGACAGGGGATACAAGAGACCCAGTACTTC.